This TCR beta chain was captured in a study of CD8 T cells in ankylosing spondylitis. Study observations and caveats: Blood from ankylosing spondylitis patients appeared to carry a characteristic roughly 8-variant TCR beta motif. In reactive arthritis synovial fluid and blood, some motif variants had been reported before. Clones tied to disease were said to be significantly enriched in matched ankylosing spondylitis synovial fluid.

This clonotype has only a few counts. Its antigen is currently unknown. In making TCR beta libraries, quantitative 5'-RACE with molecular barcodes was used. One entry per CDR3 protein results from TCRdb running MiXCR on the 5' RACE reads. The sample has 670,000 or so distinct CDR3 sequences; 15% to 20% are singletons. V lost 7 bases to trimming and J lost 6 bases, with 21 bases between them. The germline gives CDR1 KGHDR, CDR2 SFDVKD. This CDR3 is built from 16 residues. The chain carries TRBV24-1 and TRBJ2-1, with TRBD1 as a possible D gene (6 bases). The receptor comes from a male donor with ankylosing spondylitis. Sequencing was done on a sample of blood, either unsorted or a sorted T cell fraction (not recorded which). The CDR3 is CATRDRTGLPRNEQFF. CDR3 nucleotide sequence: TGTGCCACCAGGGACCGTACAGGGTTACCTCGCAATGAGCAGTTCTTC.